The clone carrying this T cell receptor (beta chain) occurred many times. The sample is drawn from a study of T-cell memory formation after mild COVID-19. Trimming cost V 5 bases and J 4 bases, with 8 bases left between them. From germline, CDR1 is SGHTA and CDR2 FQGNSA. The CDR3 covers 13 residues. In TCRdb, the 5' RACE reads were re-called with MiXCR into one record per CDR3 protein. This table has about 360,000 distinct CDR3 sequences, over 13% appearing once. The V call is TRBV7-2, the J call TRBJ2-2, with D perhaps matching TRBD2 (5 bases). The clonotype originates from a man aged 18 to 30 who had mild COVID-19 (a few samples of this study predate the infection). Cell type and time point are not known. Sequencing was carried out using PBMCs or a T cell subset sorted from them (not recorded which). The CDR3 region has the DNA TGTGCCAGCAGCCAAGGACTCACCGGGGAGCTGTTTTTT. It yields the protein CASSQGLTGELFF.